These 9 T cell receptor beta chains were sequenced from one sample in a study of CD8 T cells in ankylosing spondylitis. TCRdb used MiXCR to reprocess the 5' RACE reads, holding one entry per CDR3 protein. The sample includes around 100,000 distinct CDR3 sequences, approximately 25% of them seen just once. Sequencing was done on a sample of synovial fluid, either unsorted or a sorted T cell fraction (not recorded which). The receptors come from a male donor with ankylosing spondylitis.

The CDR3 nucleotides are TGTGCCAGCAGCCCATCCCCAGGGATGTACGAGCAGTACTTC. Protein: CASSPSPGMYEQYF. This chain links TRBV7-2 with TRBJ2-7, with a weak D call TRBD1 (5 bases). V was cut by 5 bases and J by 4 bases, with 15 bases left in between. The V gene's germline CDR1 is SGHTA and CDR2 FQGNSA. The CDR3 sequence is 14 residues long.

A few counts support this clonotype. V and J are TRBV7-2 and TRBJ2-1; 10 bases are a match to TRBD2. V lost 1 base to trimming and J lost 4 bases; unmatched junction nucleotides: 1. CDR1 and CDR2 (germline): SGHTA, FQGNSA. CDR3 length equals 15 residues. The CDR3 region has the DNA TGTGCCAGCAGCTTAGATAGCGGGGGGTACAATGAGCAGTTCTTC. This translates into CASSLDSGGYNEQFF.

This chain links TRBV7-7 with TRBJ2-5; D is undetermined. CDR3 length equals 16 residues. The ends were cut back, 2 bases at V and 5 bases at J, with 18 bases in the middle. Germline lookup yields CDR1 SSHAT and CDR2 FNYEAQ (reference sequence). The CDR3 DNA reads as TGTGCCAGCAGCTTAAACAGTGGGGTTGGTCCGGAGACCCAGTACTTC. As protein: CASSLNSGVGPETQYF.

This clonotype showed up just a few times. The chain is built from TRBV5-4 and TRBJ2-1; perhaps TRBD1 as D (6 bases). The V and J ends lost 0 bases and 2 bases respectively, with 9 bases between them. This CDR3 has 15 amino acids. Germline V lookup: CDR1 SGHNT, CDR2 YYREEE (reference sequence). The CDR3 DNA reads TGTGCCAGCAGCTTGGAGGGACAAGCCTACAATGAGCAGTTCTTC. Amino acid sequence: CASSLEGQAYNEQFF.

The chain links TRBV7-9 to TRBJ2-1; 9 positions match TRBD2. The V and J ends lost 1 base and 7 bases, in that order; junction bases with no gene match: 5. CDR1 is SEHNR and CDR2 is FQNEAQ in the germline V gene (reference sequence). The CDR3 runs 15 residues. CDR3 amino acids: CASSLGTSVVNEQFF. In DNA form, the CDR3 reads TGTGCCAGCAGCTTAGGGACTAGCGTAGTAAATGAGCAGTTCTTC.

V usage is TRBV7-7 and J usage is TRBJ2-2; TRBD2 matches 14 bases. The CDR3 has 20 residues. CDR1 and CDR2 from the germline V gene are SSHAT and FNYEAQ (reference sequence). V shed 5 bases, J shed 1 base, and the junction held 12 bases outside the gene matches. This CDR3 reads CASSLYPTGLAGGNTGELFF. In DNA form, the CDR3 reads TGTGCCAGCAGCCTATACCCCACCGGACTAGCGGGAGGGAACACCGGGGAGCTGTTTTTT.

This rearrangement joins TRBV20-1 to TRBJ2-1, with TRBD2 identical over 10 bases. This CDR3 is built from 16 residues. CDR1 and CDR2 from the germline V gene are DFQATT and SNEGSKA (reference sequence). J lost 9 bases, V lost 0 bases, and 11 bases had no gene match. The CDR3, as DNA: TGCAGTGCTAGAGATCCTAGCGGGAGCGGGGGGAGTGAGCAGTTCTTC. Encoded protein: CSARDPSGSGGSEQFF.

This clonotype was observed a handful of times. This sequence joins TRBV10-3 and TRBJ1-1, with D perhaps matching TRBD1 (5 bases). The CDR3 contains 13 residues. Germline-derived CDR1 and CDR2 are ENHRY and SYGVKD. V was clipped by 6 bases and J by 1 base, with 9 bases between them. The CDR3 bases are TGTGCCATCAGGGCGACAGAGAACACTGAAGCTTTCTTT. As protein: CAIRATENTEAFF.

V and J are TRBV29-1 and TRBJ2-5, with 10 bases lining up with TRBD1. CDR1 and CDR2 from the germline V gene are SQVTM and ANQGSEA. This CDR3 has 13 residues. The V gene end was trimmed by 3 bases and the J gene end by 5 bases; junction bases not matched to a gene: 3. CDR3 sequence: CSVEDRGWETQYF. CDR3 nucleotides: TGCAGCGTTGAGGACAGGGGGTGGGAGACCCAGTACTTC.